This entry lists 26 T cell receptor beta chains sequenced from one sample in a study of technical replicates of blood from a handful of donors (dated by TCRdb to about 2017). The library relied on the immunoSEQ multiplex PCR assay. Sourced from immuneACCESS, this table was stored by TCRdb with only in-frame sequences that have V and J called. A share of the clones is absent; for the studies checked, an unresolved V gene accounts for under half, and the remainder has no known explanation. The sample records around 70,000 clones, approximately 94% of which are singletons. The biggest ten clones account for 0.3% to 0.45% of the sample. Sequencing input: T cells isolated from PBMCs. The source of these receptors is a human donor in good health.

The chain carries TRBV5-1 and TRBJ1-1; the D is unclear. V gave up 0 bases and J gave up 8 bases, with 11 bases separating them. Looked up from germline, CDR1 is SGHRS and CDR2 is YFSETQ. The CDR3 is 13 residues long. This CDR3 reads CASSLGTDLEAFF. As DNA, the CDR3 is TGCGCCAGCAGCTTGGGGACTGACTTAGAAGCTTTCTTT.

This chain links TRBV11-3 with TRBJ1-1; 7 nucleotides agree with TRBD1. V lost 6 bases, J lost 14 bases, and 3 bases stayed unmatched. This CDR3 region has 9 residues. CDR1 and CDR2 (germline): SGHNT, YENEEA. CDR3 sequence reads: CASRTQGFF. The CDR3 DNA follows: TGTGCCAGCAGAACACAGGGGTTCTTT.

The chain employs TRBV28 and TRBJ2-1, with TRBD1 matching over 8 bases. CDR1 is MDHEN, CDR2 SYDVKM, per germline. The CDR3 has 16 residues. The trim removed 3 bases at V and 2 bases at J, leaving 6 bases unmatched. The CDR3 spells CASSFYVQGAYNEQFF. CDR3 nucleotides: TGTGCCAGCAGTTTTTATGTACAGGGGGCCTACAATGAGCAGTTCTTC.

The genes are TRBV4-1 and TRBJ2-7; D call uncertain. CDR3 length: 15 residues. Germline V CDR1 and CDR2: MGHRA, YSYEKL. V lost 3 bases and J lost 0, with 12 bases in between. The CDR3 DNA reads TGCGCCAGCAGCCAGAGTTACCCACTCTCCTACGAGCAGTACTTC. Protein: CASSQSYPLSYEQYF.

V and J are TRBV10-2 and TRBJ2-7, with TRBD1 matching over 9 bases. The CDR3 runs 15 residues. Trimming removed 4 bases from V and 0 bases from J; junction bases left unmatched: 4. Germline lookup yields CDR1 WSHSY and CDR2 SAAADI. The CDR3 coding sequence is TGCGCCAGCAGTGGAGGGACAGGGAACTCCTACGAGCAGTACTTC. Amino acid sequence: CASSGGTGNSYEQYF.

The genes are TRBV13 and TRBJ2-1; tentative D call: TRBD2 (5 bases). Germline V gene data show CDR1 as PRHDT and CDR2 as FYEKMQ (reference sequence). This CDR3 region has 13 residues. Trimming removed 5 bases at V and 6 bases at J, with 11 bases between. The CDR3 protein is CASSELVSNEQFF. In nucleotides, the CDR3 is TGTGCCAGCAGCGAACTAGTAAGCAATGAGCAGTTCTTC.

This rearrangement joins TRBV29-1 to TRBJ2-3, with D possibly matching TRBD1 (6 bases). Germline-derived CDR1 and CDR2 are SQVTM and ANQGSEA. The CDR3 loop spans 15 amino acids. V was clipped by 3 bases and J by 6 bases, with 19 bases between them. The CDR3 spells CSVDPPRGNSDTQYF. The CDR3 nucleotides read TGCAGCGTTGATCCGCCTAGGGGGAATTCGGATACGCAGTATTTT.

The chain employs TRBV7-2 and TRBJ2-4; D is possibly TRBD1 (7 bases). The V end lost 1 base, the J end lost 2 bases, and 12 bases lay between the germline ends. CDR1 SGHTA and CDR2 FQGNSA come from the germline V gene. The CDR3 runs to 16 residues. CDR3 nucleotides: TGTGCCAGCAGCTTAGGGCAGGGGGGAACCAAAAACATTCAGTACTTC. This translates into CASSLGQGGTKNIQYF.

This chain uses TRBV11-2 with TRBJ2-3; D is ambiguous. Per the germline V gene, CDR1 is SGHAT and CDR2 is FQNNGV. Trimming cost V 1 base and J 0 bases, with 8 bases left between them. CDR3 length: 15 amino acids. The CDR3, as DNA: TGTGCCAGCAGCTTAGGAGGTGGGAGCACAGATACGCAGTATTTT. It yields the protein CASSLGGGSTDTQYF.

This clone was detected only once. The chain is built from TRBV7-9 and TRBJ2-2; tentative D call: TRBD2 (6 bases). The length of the CDR3 is 15 residues. Looked up from germline, CDR1 is SEHNR and CDR2 is FQNEAQ (reference sequence). V lost 7 bases, J lost 5 bases, and 17 bases lay in between. CDR3 coding DNA: TGTGCCAGCACCAACTCGGAGGGCGGGACCGGGGAGCTGTTTTTT. It codes for CASTNSEGGTGELFF.

The chain links TRBV7-2 to TRBJ2-5; D possibly corresponds to TRBD1 (7 bases). The V gene's germline CDR1 is SGHTA and CDR2 FQGNSA. V was clipped by 3 bases and J by 5 bases, with 16 bases between them. The CDR3 sequence is 15 residues long. The CDR3 DNA sequence: TGTGCCAGCAGCTTCCGGAGGGGGCTGGTTGAGACCCAGTACTTC. It is translated as CASSFRRGLVETQYF.

The chain has TRBV5-8 and TRBJ2-5, with D possibly TRBD2 on 5 matching bases. In germline, CDR1 is SGHTS, CDR2 YDEGEE. With 0 bases removed from V and 5 bases from J, the gap between germline ends came to 14 bases. The CDR3 totals 15 residues. DNA for the CDR3: TGTGCCAGCAGCTTGGAGTGGCGGGTATTGGAGACCCAGTACTTC. Its protein product is CASSLEWRVLETQYF.

The chain is built from TRBV2 and TRBJ2-2, with 7 bases lining up with TRBD2. The J segment lost 5 bases and the V segment lost 6 bases, leaving 6 bases of the junction unmatched. Germline V gives CDR1 SNHLY, CDR2 FYNNEI. There are 14 residues in the CDR3. DNA of the CDR3: TGTGCCAGCAGGGCGGGAGCTTTAACCGGGGAGCTGTTTTTT. Protein sequence: CASRAGALTGELFF.

The chain employs TRBV18 and TRBJ1-1; D not certain. The V end was cut by 2 bases, the J end by 6 bases, with 13 bases between. The CDR3 consists of 14 residues. Germline V lookup: CDR1 KGHSH, CDR2 LQKENI. In DNA, the CDR3 is TGTGCCAGCTCACCAGTAGTCCCGGTCGCTGAAGCTTTCTTT. Its translation: CASSPVVPVAEAFF.

The chain uses TRBV6-6 and TRBJ2-7, with 8 bases lining up with TRBD1. This CDR3 has 14 amino acids. The J segment lost 0 bases and the V segment lost 5 bases, leaving 3 bases of the junction unmatched. Germline assignment: CDR1 MNHNY and CDR2 SVGAGI (reference sequence). CDR3 DNA: TGTGCCAGCAGTCCGGGGACAGGCTCCTACGAGCAGTACTTC. Translated, it gives CASSPGTGSYEQYF.

The genes are TRBV18 and TRBJ1-5, with D perhaps matching TRBD1 (6 bases). The CDR3 has 13 residues. Germline V gives CDR1 KGHSH, CDR2 LQKENI. The V end lost 3 bases, the J end lost 7 bases, and 10 bases lay between the germline ends. CDR3 nucleotide sequence: TGTGCCAGCTCACCTACAGGGAGCCAGCCCCAGCATTTT. Its protein product is CASSPTGSQPQHF.

The gene calls are TRBV5-4 and TRBJ2-3; 7 nucleotides agree with TRBD1. Germline CDR1 and CDR2: SGHNT and YYREEE (reference sequence). The CDR3 extends over 13 amino acids. V was clipped by 1 base and J by 4 bases; unmatched bases: 0. The CDR3 protein is CASSLTGADTQYF. In DNA form, the CDR3 reads TGTGCCAGCAGCTTGACAGGGGCAGATACGCAGTATTTT.

CDR3 loop: CASSPLAGGSGELFF. The CDR3 DNA is TGTGCCAGCAGCCCGCTAGCGGGAGGATCCGGGGAGCTGTTTTTT. This sequence joins TRBV7-3 and TRBJ2-2; 11 bases agree with TRBD2. The CDR3 runs to 15 residues. CDR1 is SGHTA and CDR2 is FQGTGA in the germline V gene. The V gene end was trimmed by 5 bases and the J gene end by 6 bases; junction bases not matched to a gene: 5.

This chain links TRBV11-3 with TRBJ2-3; 9 bases are a match to TRBD1. The germline gives CDR1 SGHNT, CDR2 YENEEA. V lost 3 bases to trimming and J lost 5 bases; unmatched junction nucleotides: 3. The length of the CDR3 is 14 residues. CDR3 residues: CASSFGTGIDTQYF. CDR3 DNA: TGTGCCAGCAGCTTTGGGACAGGGATAGATACGCAGTATTTT.

V and J are TRBV6-6 and TRBJ1-2; TRBD1 matches 7 bases. CDR1 is MNHNY, CDR2 SVGAGI, per germline (reference sequence). The J segment lost 5 bases and the V segment lost 2 bases, leaving 5 bases of the junction unmatched. The CDR3 consists of 14 residues. CDR3 nucleotides: TGTGCCAGCAGTTACGGGGCAGGGGGATATGGCTACACCTTC. Translation gives CASSYGAGGYGYTF.

This rearrangement joins TRBV5-4 to TRBJ2-1, with a possible D match to TRBD2 (5 bases). The V gene lost 4 bases and the J gene lost 2 bases, with 13 bases spanning the gap. Germline-derived CDR1 and CDR2 are SGHNT and YYREEE (reference sequence). The CDR3 covers 15 residues. The CDR3 loop reads CASSLWRTAYNEQFF. The CDR3, as DNA: TGTGCCAGCAGCCTGTGGAGGACGGCCTACAATGAGCAGTTCTTC.

The rearrangement links TRBV5-8 to TRBJ1-1; the D gene is possibly TRBD1 (5 bases). This CDR3 is built from 14 residues. Germline CDR1 SGHTS, CDR2 YDEGEE. The V end was cut by 4 bases, the J end by 0 bases, with 10 bases between. CDR3 in amino acids: CASSRGVMNTEAFF. CDR3 DNA sequence: TGTGCCAGCAGCCGGGGGGTAATGAACACTGAAGCTTTCTTT.

The rearrangement links TRBV10-3 to TRBJ2-4; D is uncertain. Germline CDR1 is ENHRY and CDR2 is SYGVKD. The V gene lost 3 bases and the J gene lost 1 base, with 13 bases spanning the gap. This CDR3 has 16 amino acids. The CDR3 DNA is TGTGCCATCAGTGAATCCCCCGGTATTGCCAAAAACATTCAGTACTTC. Amino acids: CAISESPGIAKNIQYF.

The CDR3 nucleotides are TGTGCCAGCAGTGAAGGAGCAGGGGCGGGCTACGAGCAGTACTTC. This translates into CASSEGAGAGYEQYF. The chain has TRBV6-1 and TRBJ2-7; possibly TRBD1 for D (6 bases). The germline V and J ends were trimmed by 1 base and 3 bases, with 13 bases remaining between them. Germline assignment: CDR1 MNHNS and CDR2 SASEGT. The CDR3 has 15 amino acids.

The rearrangement links TRBV28 to TRBJ2-7, with a weak D call TRBD1 (6 bases). Germline values: CDR1 MDHEN, CDR2 SYDVKM. V lost 2 bases to trimming and J lost 0 bases, with 17 bases between them. CDR3 size: 17 residues. The DNA for the CDR3 is TGTGCCAGCAGTTTAAAAATAGGGTGGACAGTCTCCTACGAGCAGTACTTC. Translation: CASSLKIGWTVSYEQYF. Drawing the rest from reference TRBV28 and TRBJ2-7, the complete variable domain is DVKVTQSSRYLVKRTGEKVFLECVQDMDHENMFWYRQDPGLGLRLIYFSYDVKMKEKGDIPEGYSVSREKKERFSLILESASTNQTSMYLCASSLKIGWTVSYEQYFGPGTRLTVT.

CDR3 region: CAWELGSDTEAFF. The CDR3, as DNA: TGTGCCTGGGAGTTGGGCTCGGACACTGAAGCTTTCTTT. The V gene is TRBV30, the J gene TRBJ1-1; no clear D gene. CDR3 length equals 13 residues. Deletions cut 5 bases from V and 3 bases from J, with 13 bases between. The germline V gene has CDR1 GTSNPN and CDR2 SVGIG (reference sequence).